The source of this T cell receptor (beta chain) is a study of T cell changes during pregnancy in multiple sclerosis. Using immunoSEQ multiplex PCR, the repertoire was profiled, and TCRdb retains in-frame clones only, with some absent. Of about 20,000 clones in the sample, about nine tenths are singletons; the top ten hold 20%. In this sample, this clone turned up once. The CDR3 sequence is 14 residues long. Trimming removed 6 bases from V and 4 bases from J; junction bases left unmatched: 6. Germline CDR1 and CDR2: MNHEY and SMNVEV (reference sequence). This clonotype was sampled from a female donor in good health, enrolled as a control in a pregnancy study. This sequence joins TRBV27 and TRBJ2-7; 10 bases line up with TRBD2. The input for sequencing was CD8+ T cells from peripheral blood mononuclear cells, taken after pregnancy. The CDR3 loop reads CASRSGGAQYEQYF. The CDR3 DNA follows: TGTGCCAGCAGGAGCGGGGGGGCCCAGTACGAGCAGTACTTC.